This T cell receptor (beta chain) was recovered during a study of T cells in Graves' hyperthyroidism and ophthalmopathy. The wider study: Peripheral blood draws took place at initial diagnosis, ahead of any treatment.

The V end lost 5 bases, the J end lost 4 bases, and 8 bases lay between the germline ends. Germline V gene sequence: CDR1 LNHDA, CDR2 SQIVND (reference sequence). This CDR3 is 12 amino acids long. For this clonotype: Its antigen is unknown.

Amplified regions were TCR beta CDR3 sequences from RNA transcripts. During a first-round RT-PCR of the TCR CDR3, the HTBI primer set was used. From the multiplex PCR reads, TCRdb called clonotypes with MiXCR, one entry per CDR3 protein. The table lists around 350,000 distinct CDR3 sequences, more than 14% of them singletons. Broader study findings: The model's output predicted ophthalmopathy at a median of about 6.5 months prior to onset. Peripheral blood also featured most of the thyroid clonotypes expanded above 0.001.

It was uncontrolled infection, other autoimmune disease, pregnancy or lactation that excluded patients. This clonotype was sampled from a woman aged 25 to 39 with Graves' ophthalmopathy. V usage is TRBV19 and J usage is TRBJ1-2; D unresolved. Sequenced sample: blood. DNA for the CDR3: TGTGCCAGTAGTCGTACTCCCTATGGCTACACCTTC. This gives the protein CASSRTPYGYTF.